One and the same sample provided the 20 T cell receptor beta chains below, sequenced in a study of CD8+ T cells in alopecia areata. The treatment here: oral pan-JAK inhibitor, 5-10 mg twice daily. Reverse transcription of extracted RNA yielded cDNA, which provided the sequencing template. Repertoires were generated with immunoSEQ multiplex PCR, while TCRdb's copy carries only in-frame clones and drops some. The sample holds 150,000 to 200,000 clones, roughly 64% seen once. The sample was CD8+ T cells sorted from blood, taken at week 24, from a patient treated with tofacitinib. The receptors originated from a human donor with alopecia areata.

The gene calls are TRBV5-6 and TRBJ2-1; D is unresolved. Trimming pared 2 bases from V and 3 bases from J, leaving 9 bases between. Germline V lookup: CDR1 SGHDT, CDR2 YYEEEE. CDR3 size: 14 residues. The CDR3 region is CASSFGLRYNEQFF. The CDR3 DNA is TGTGCCAGCAGCTTTGGTCTCCGCTACAATGAGCAGTTCTTC.

The chain is built from TRBV4-2 and TRBJ2-7; tentative D call: TRBD1 (6 bases). This CDR3 has 12 residues. Germline loops: CDR1 LGHNA, CDR2 YNFKEQ. The V and J ends lost 4 bases and 4 bases respectively, with 8 bases between them. The CDR3 sequence is CASSPGEYEQYF. In DNA, the CDR3 is TGTGCCAGCAGCCCAGGGGAGTACGAGCAGTACTTC.

The chain links TRBV9 to TRBJ2-3; D may be TRBD1 or TRBD2 (6 bases each). The germline CDR1 and CDR2 sequences are SGDLS and YYNGEE. Deletions cut 4 bases from V and 4 bases from J, with 19 bases between. The CDR3 runs 16 residues. The CDR3 sequence is CASSPGGGSGADTQYF. CDR3 DNA sequence: TGTGCCAGCAGCCCAGGAGGGGGGTCCGGCGCAGATACGCAGTATTTT.

V and J are TRBV30 and TRBJ2-5; 14 nucleotides align to TRBD2. V was clipped by 2 bases and J by 6 bases; unmatched bases: 8. CDR1 and CDR2 (germline): GTSNPN, SVGIG (reference sequence). This CDR3 has 16 amino acids. The CDR3 nucleotides read TGTGCCTGGAGTATTAGGACTAGCGGGGGGAGGCAGACCCAGTACTTC. Its protein is CAWSIRTSGGRQTQYF.

The V gene is TRBV7-6, the J gene TRBJ1-2; D is perhaps TRBD1 (6 bases). Germline CDR1 SGHVS, CDR2 FNYEAQ. The CDR3 is 14 residues long. V was shortened by 3 bases and J by 6 bases, with 14 bases between the two germline ends. CDR3 DNA sequence: TGTGCCAGCAGCTTGACCCCTAGGGGGGATGGCTACACCTTC. Residues: CASSLTPRGDGYTF. Full variable domain (missing parts from reference TRBV7-6 and TRBJ1-2): GAGVSQSPRYKVTKRGQDVALRCDPISGHVSLYWYRQALGQGPEFLTYFNYEAQQDKSGLPNDRFSAERPEGSISTLTIQRTEQRDSAMYRCASSLTPRGDGYTFGSGTRLTVV.

The rearrangement joins TRBV29-1 to TRBJ2-1; 10 bases are a match to TRBD2. Germline V CDR1 and CDR2: SQVTM, ANQGSEA. With 3 bases clipped from V and 6 bases from J, the junction kept 5 bases outside the gene matches. This CDR3 spans 14 amino acids. The CDR3 region is CSVEWSGGANEQFF. The CDR3 DNA reads TGCAGCGTTGAGTGGAGCGGGGGGGCCAATGAGCAGTTCTTC.

This chain links TRBV2 with TRBJ1-1; perhaps TRBD1 as D (6 bases). Between the trimmed V and J ends, which lost 3 bases and 8 bases, there was a span of 13 bases. Germline loops: CDR1 SNHLY, CDR2 FYNNEI. The CDR3 runs 13 residues. Here the CDR3 reads CASSDDRRVEAFF. The DNA of the CDR3 is TGTGCCAGCAGTGATGACAGGCGGGTAGAAGCTTTCTTT.

The chain uses TRBV15 and TRBJ2-7; D call uncertain. The CDR3 has 16 amino acids. Germline V gives CDR1 LNHNV, CDR2 YYDKDF (reference sequence). Trimming pared 3 bases from V and 2 bases from J, leaving 17 bases between. CDR3 region: CATSSPGQSHPYEQYF. The CDR3 DNA reads TGTGCCACCAGCAGCCCCGGGCAGTCCCACCCCTACGAGCAGTACTTC.

This chain connects TRBV7-8 to TRBJ2-7; D is uncertain. Germline V CDR1 and CDR2: SGHVS, FQNEAQ. This CDR3 is 15 amino acids long. Trimming removed 2 bases from V and 4 bases from J, with 15 bases in between. CDR3 amino acids: CASSLNRVRIYEQYF. CDR3 sequence (DNA): TGTGCCAGCAGCTTAAATCGGGTTCGGATATACGAGCAGTACTTC.

The V and J genes are TRBV2 and TRBJ1-2; the D gene is possibly TRBD1 (5 bases). Germline V gives CDR1 SNHLY, CDR2 FYNNEI. The V end lost 3 bases, the J end lost 6 bases, and 14 bases lay between the germline ends. The CDR3 has 14 amino acids. The DNA for the CDR3 is TGTGCCAGCAGTGATGCGGGGCAAGGGGATGGCTACACCTTC. Translating it yields CASSDAGQGDGYTF.

The table lists this clone with a few counts. The rearrangement links TRBV4-1 to TRBJ2-1, with D tentatively TRBD2 (6 bases). Trimming left V 4 bases short and J 2 bases short, with 15 bases between. CDR3 length equals 16 residues. Germline V gene data show CDR1 as MGHRA and CDR2 as YSYEKL. CDR3 amino acids: CASSLPRDSTYNEQFF. CDR3 sequence (DNA): TGCGCCAGCAGCCTCCCGCGGGACTCCACCTACAATGAGCAGTTCTTC.

This clone was found once. The rearrangement joins TRBV13 to TRBJ2-5; unclear D gene. Germline assignment: CDR1 PRHDT and CDR2 FYEKMQ (reference sequence). This CDR3 comprises 14 residues. V gave up 1 base and J gave up 1 base, with 7 bases separating them. CDR3 DNA: TGTGCCAGCAGCTTAGCGTTACCCCAAGAGACCCAGTACTTC. It translates to CASSLALPQETQYF.

This clone has just a few counts. The chain recombines TRBV29-1 with TRBJ2-7, with D unclear. Between the trimmed V and J ends, which lost 3 bases and 4 bases, there was a span of 19 bases. The CDR3 spans 15 residues. The germline CDR1 and CDR2 sequences are SQVTM and ANQGSEA. CDR3 sequence: CSVEIVWQLQYEQYF. Written as DNA, the CDR3 is TGCAGCGTTGAGATTGTATGGCAGCTTCAATACGAGCAGTACTTC.

The CDR3 region has the DNA TGTGCCAGCAGTCCCCGGTTGGGGGATACGCAGTATTTT. Encoded protein: CASSPRLGDTQYF. The chain couples TRBV27 to TRBJ2-3; D is ambiguous. Germline CDR1 is MNHEY and CDR2 is SMNVEV (reference sequence). This CDR3 region has 13 residues. V was shortened by 5 bases and J by 6 bases, with 12 bases between the two germline ends.

V gene TRBV2 combines with J gene TRBJ1-2; no reliable D call. The V end was cut by 4 bases, the J end by 0 bases, with 12 bases between. The CDR3 sequence is 15 residues long. CDR1 is SNHLY and CDR2 is FYNNEI in the germline V gene. CDR3 in DNA: TGTGCCAGCAGTGGTTCCCCGGCCGCTAACTATGGCTACACCTTC. Amino acids: CASSGSPAANYGYTF.

This clone was observed many times. The rearrangement uses TRBV7-9 and TRBJ1-2; TRBD1 aligns across 11 bases. Germline V gene data show CDR1 as SEHNR and CDR2 as FQNEAQ (reference sequence). Losses at the gene ends were 5 bases for V and 5 bases for J; bases not matched to a gene: 7. This CDR3 has 15 amino acids. This chain's CDR3 is CASSDGTGGWYGYTF. CDR3 nucleotides: TGTGCCAGCAGCGATGGGACAGGGGGATGGTATGGCTACACCTTC.

J is TRBJ1-4 and V is TRBV5-1; D gene unclear. CDR1 and CDR2 (germline): SGHRS, YFSETQ. CDR3 length equals 12 residues. Deletions cut 0 bases from V and 12 bases from J, with 9 bases between. CDR3 coding DNA: TGCGCCAGCAGCTTGGAGAGGAAGGAACTGTTTTTT. This sequence encodes CASSLERKELFF.

This clone turned up a few times. This sequence joins TRBV5-1 and TRBJ2-2; TRBD1 agrees at 8 bases. Germline V gene sequence: CDR1 SGHRS, CDR2 YFSETQ. The CDR3 covers 15 residues. Germline trimming cut 1 base from V and 6 bases from J; bases unmatched to any gene: 5. The DNA of the CDR3 is TGCGCCAGCAGCTTGAGGCAGGGGGCGTCCGGGGAGCTGTTTTTT. Amino acid sequence: CASSLRQGASGELFF.

The chain recombines TRBV7-6 with TRBJ2-7; 10 positions match TRBD1. The ends lost 8 bases at V and 3 bases at J; junction bases unmatched: 1. Germline V lookup: CDR1 SGHVS, CDR2 FNYEAQ. This CDR3 is 12 amino acids long. The CDR3 loop reads CASGQGGYEQYF. CDR3 DNA: TGTGCCAGCGGACAGGGGGGCTACGAGCAGTACTTC.

In this sample, this clone turned up a few times. Other DNA sequences in this sample translate to the same CDR3. The V and J genes are TRBV29-1 and TRBJ2-3; maybe TRBD1 (6 bases). This CDR3 spans 13 amino acids. V dropped 6 bases and J dropped 3 bases, with 13 bases sitting between them. The V gene's germline CDR1 is SQVTM and CDR2 ANQGSEA. In DNA form, the CDR3 reads TGCAGCGTCCTTGGGGGCCAGACAGATACGCAGTATTTT. It encodes CSVLGGQTDTQYF.